A selection of T cell receptor beta chains follows, all from one sample in a study of T cell responses to AZD1222 COVID-19 vaccine. TCRdb's copy holds only in-frame clones and misses some; the assay was immunoSEQ multiplex PCR. The sample records roughly 110,000 clones, about nine tenths being singletons. Sequencing was performed on peripheral blood, taken 28 days after the second AZD1222 dose. These receptors all stem from an adult who received the AZD1222 COVID-19 vaccine. Each CDR3 is given with its conserved first and last residue. The D gene is left open where the match is weak. Size is omitted from some rows. Given values are once, few, many or a class for expanded clones.

abundance	v_gene	j_gene	d_gene	CDR3aa	CDR3nt
-	TRBV6-4	TRBJ2-3	-	CASSDNRNTDTQYF	TGTGCCAGCAGTGATAACAGAAACACAGATACGCAGTATTTT
-	TRBV10-3	TRBJ2-7	-	CAIRGTTYEQYF	TGTGCCATCAGGGGGACAACTTACGAGCAGTACTTC
-	TRBV5-1	TRBJ1-6	-	CASSLDGTATPNSPLHF	TGCGCCAGCAGCTTGGATGGTACAGCGACCCCTAATTCACCCCTCCACTTT
-	TRBV5-5	TRBJ1-5	-	CASSFGQSNQPQHF	TGTGCCAGCAGCTTTGGACAGAGCAATCAGCCCCAGCATTTT
-	TRBV5-6	TRBJ2-1	-	CASSLGASSYNEQFF	TGTGCCAGCAGCTTAGGGGCCAGCTCCTACAATGAGCAGTTCTTC
once	TRBV4-1	TRBJ1-5	-	CASSLRQPQHF	TGCGCCAGCAGCCTCCGCCAGCCCCAGCATTTT
-	TRBV28	TRBJ1-2	TRBD1	CASTRDRGSRGYTF	TGTGCCAGCACCCGGGACAGGGGTTCCCGGGGCTACACCTTC
-	TRBV6-5	TRBJ1-2	-	CAGPEVGQVDYGYTF	TGTGCCGGACCCGAGGTAGGCCAGGTGGACTATGGCTACACCTTC
-	TRBV29-1	TRBJ2-2	TRBD2	CSVEDTLAGVSTGELFF	TGCAGCGTTGAAGATACACTAGCGGGAGTGAGCACCGGGGAGCTGTTTTTT
-	TRBV30	TRBJ2-3	TRBD1	CAWRRQGISTDTQYF	TGTGCCTGGAGGCGACAGGGAATTAGCACAGATACGCAGTATTTT
-	TRBV28	TRBJ1-2	-	CASRSASPEGGYTF	TGTGCCAGCAGGTCCGCCAGTCCAGAGGGCGGCTACACCTTC
-	TRBV5-6	TRBJ2-4	TRBD1	CASSLGMDRAEIAKNIQYF	TGTGCCAGCAGCTTGGGGATGGACAGGGCGGAAATAGCCAAAAACATTCAGTACTTC
-	TRBV7-2	TRBJ1-2	TRBD1	CASSSRQGAGYGYTF	TGTGCCAGCAGCTCACGACAGGGGGCTGGATATGGCTACACCTTC
-	TRBV3-1/TRBV3-2	TRBJ1-1	TRBD1	CASSLGDRDWTEAFF	TGTGCCAGCAGCCTCGGGGACAGGGATTGGACTGAAGCTTTCTTT
-	TRBV9	TRBJ1-4	TRBD1	CASSGSGTGAEKLFF	TGTGCCAGCAGCGGCTCCGGGACAGGGGCGGAAAAACTGTTTTTT
-	TRBV4-3	TRBJ1-1	-	CASSQDSWVAEAFF	TGCGCCAGCAGCCAAGATTCATGGGTGGCTGAAGCTTTCTTT
-	TRBV11-2	TRBJ1-1	-	CASSLGQTLIEAFF	TGTGCCAGCAGCTTAGGACAGACTTTGATTGAAGCTTTCTTT
-	TRBV7-2	TRBJ1-2	-	CASSLGGSGQNYGYTF	TGTGCCAGCAGCTTAGGGGGTAGTGGGCAGAACTATGGCTACACCTTC
-	TRBV6-5	TRBJ1-2	-	CASSTNRVANGYTF	TGTGCCAGCAGTACCAACAGAGTCGCTAATGGCTACACCTTC
-	TRBV28	TRBJ1-2	-	CASSEGAQGSYGYTF	TGTGCCAGCAGCGAAGGGGCGCAAGGGTCCTATGGCTACACCTTC
-	TRBV6-4	TRBJ2-6	TRBD1	CASSEGQGSGANVLTF	TGTGCCAGCAGTGAGGGACAGGGCTCTGGGGCCAACGTCCTGACTTTC
-	TRBV27	TRBJ2-3	TRBD2	CASRLAGTTSTDTQYF	TGTGCCAGCAGACTAGCGGGAACGACTAGCACAGATACGCAGTATTTT
-	TRBV13	TRBJ1-4	TRBD1	CASGPTGQENEKLFF	TGTGCCAGCGGCCCCACAGGACAGGAAAATGAAAAACTGTTTTTT
-	TRBV19	TRBJ2-2	-	CASSIAPGELFF	TGTGCCAGTAGTATAGCTCCCGGGGAGCTGTTTTTT
-	TRBV19	TRBJ1-1	-	CASTGLSGEAFF	TGTGCCAGTACAGGACTATCGGGGGAAGCTTTCTTT
-	TRBV11-2	TRBJ1-2	-	CASSLQVNYGYTF	TGTGCCAGCAGCTTACAGGTTAACTATGGCTACACCTTC
-	TRBV6-2/TRBV6-3	TRBJ2-1	-	CASSYSAKSSYNEQFF	TGTGCCAGCAGTTACTCGGCAAAGAGCTCCTACAATGAGCAGTTCTTC
-	TRBV16	TRBJ1-5	-	CASSRQQDNQPQHF	TGTGCCAGCAGCCGACAACAGGATAATCAGCCCCAGCATTTT
-	TRBV30	TRBJ2-7	-	CAWSVGPFYPSEQYF	TGTGCCTGGAGTGTCGGACCGTTTTACCCCTCCGAGCAGTACTTC
-	TRBV27	TRBJ1-3	-	CASSSAHSGNTIYF	TGTGCCAGCAGTTCAGCCCACTCTGGAAACACCATATATTTT
few	TRBV6-2/TRBV6-3	TRBJ1-5	-	CASSYFGNQPQHF	TGTGCCAGCAGTTACTTCGGGAATCAGCCCCAGCATTTT
-	TRBV9	TRBJ2-1	-	CASSASLGTSYNEQFF	TGTGCCAGCAGCGCCTCTCTAGGGACATCCTACAATGAGCAGTTCTTC
-	TRBV30	TRBJ1-6	-	CAWRSWVKSPLHF	TGTGCCTGGAGGAGCTGGGTAAAGTCACCCCTCCACTTT
-	TRBV6-5	TRBJ2-7	TRBD1	CASSSQGSTYEQYF	TGTGCCAGCAGTTCACAGGGGTCTACCTACGAGCAGTACTTC
few	TRBV6-5	TRBJ1-5	-	CASSYDRNQPQHF	TGTGCCAGCAGTTACGACAGAAATCAGCCCCAGCATTTT
-	TRBV10-1	TRBJ1-1	-	CASSDSPGTEAFF	TGCGCCAGCAGTGACTCCCCAGGCACTGAAGCTTTCTTT
-	TRBV5-4	TRBJ2-7	TRBD1	CASSTGTGGPYEQYF	TGTGCCAGCAGCACCGGGACAGGTGGCCCTTACGAGCAGTACTTC
-	TRBV4-3	TRBJ1-2	-	CASSQAGGRLNYGYTF	TGCGCCAGCAGCCAAGCCGGCGGCAGACTGAACTATGGCTACACCTTC
-	TRBV19	TRBJ1-1	-	CASNGRSLLNTEAFF	TGTGCCAGTAACGGACGGAGTTTATTGAACACTGAAGCTTTCTTT
-	TRBV27	TRBJ1-2	TRBD1	CASSGTATLYGYTF	TGTGCCAGCAGCGGGACAGCGACGCTCTATGGCTACACCTTC
-	TRBV5-5	TRBJ2-7	-	CASSFGTGIYEQYF	TGTGCCAGCAGCTTCGGGACCGGAATATACGAGCAGTACTTC
-	TRBV27	TRBJ1-5	-	CASSRGYSSNQPQHF	TGTGCCAGCAGTCGCGGTTATTCGAGCAATCAGCCCCAGCATTTT
-	TRBV6-5	TRBJ1-5	-	CASTKGGNQPQHF	TGTGCCAGCACTAAAGGGGGGAATCAGCCCCAGCATTTT
-	TRBV5-4	TRBJ1-4	-	CASSIRDISEKLFF	TGTGCCAGCAGCATACGGGACATTTCTGAAAAACTGTTTTTT
few	TRBV28	TRBJ1-3	-	CASSPPGDSSGNTIYF	TGTGCCAGCAGTCCCCCAGGGGATTCCTCTGGAAACACCATATATTTT